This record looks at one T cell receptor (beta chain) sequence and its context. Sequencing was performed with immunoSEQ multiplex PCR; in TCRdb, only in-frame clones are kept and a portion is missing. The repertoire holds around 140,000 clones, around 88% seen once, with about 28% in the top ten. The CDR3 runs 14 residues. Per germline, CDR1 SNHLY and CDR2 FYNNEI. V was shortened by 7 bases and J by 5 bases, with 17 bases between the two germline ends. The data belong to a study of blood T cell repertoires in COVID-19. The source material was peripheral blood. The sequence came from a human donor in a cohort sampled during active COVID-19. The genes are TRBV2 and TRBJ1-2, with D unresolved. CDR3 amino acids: CASTAPGSWYGYTF. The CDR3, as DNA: TGTGCCAGCACCGCCCCAGGAAGTTGGTATGGCTACACCTTC.